This T cell receptor (beta chain) was captured by sequencing in a study of CD8+CD57+ T cells in acquired aplastic anemia. According to the study, genomic DNA was the template for TCR beta VDJ and CDR3 profiling. TCRdb independently ran MiXCR on the reads; one entry per CDR3 protein. The data contain about 40,000 distinct CDR3 sequences, roughly 69% of them singletons. Patients selected for sequencing had displayed CD8+CD57+ cell expansion by flow cytometry. A word on this clonotype: What it binds is not known. The junction departs from the called germline gene at one end, perhaps through a read error.

Study-wide results and caveats: Patients were compared with controls for CD8+ Simpson's diversity, and no significant difference emerged.

CDR3 length: 14 amino acids. Germline V lookup: CDR1 SGHNT, CDR2 YENEEA. V usage is TRBV11-3 and J usage is TRBJ2-7; D may be TRBD2 (8 bases). This sequence was found in a human donor with aplastic anemia. The sequenced sample consisted of sorted CD4+, CD8+, or CD8+CD57+ T cells (not recorded which) from PBMCs. The CDR3 nucleotides read TGTGCCAGCAGTTTAGCGGGACAGTTCGACGAGCAGTACTTC. It is translated as CASSLAGQFDEQYF. Filled out from reference TRBV11-3 and TRBJ2-7, the complete variable domain reads EAGVVQSPRYKIIEKKQPVAFWCNPISGHNTLYWYLQNLGQGPELLIRYENEEAVDDSQLPKDRFSAERLKGVDSTLKIQPAELGDSAVYLCASSLAGQFDEQYFGPGTRLTVT.